This is a list of T cell receptor beta chains from one sample in a study of beta chain features in type 1 diabetes. Clones were sequenced by immunoSEQ multiplex PCR, and TCRdb holds only the in-frame ones, with some missing. The data show a few hundred thousand clones, around 25% seen once. Sequenced input: naive CD4+ T cells from blood. All receptors derive from a woman in her 30s with type 1 diabetes. Each CDR3 is given without its conserved first and last residue. D genes are given only for firm matches. The size entry is marked missing in some rows and otherwise reads once, few, many or a size class.

clone size	D gene	V gene	CDR3 protein
NA	NA	TRBV28	ASTTGGRANIQY
few	NA	TRBV15	ATSSYRGANYGYT
NA	NA	TRBV7-9	ASWDTPQTSGANVLT
few	TRBD1	TRBV29-1	SVVTGVGQPQH
few	NA	TRBV29-1	SVVRGANTGELF
NA	TRBD1	TRBV11-2	ASSYQRGQGVAETQY
NA	NA	TRBV7-9	ASSSGEVDTQY
once	NA	TRBV29-1	SVSSSYEQY
NA	NA	TRBV27	ASTITSGGEAF
NA	TRBD2	TRBV4-1	ASSQGASGPYEQY
NA	NA	TRBV5-4	ASSRTPQTFTDTQY
NA	TRBD1	TRBV6-6	ASSSGGGANEQF
few	NA	TRBV5-4	ASRLASSHYEQY
NA	TRBD1	TRBV5-1	ASSSTGDSYEQY
NA	NA	TRBV29-1	SVSSGANVLT
few	TRBD1	TRBV30	AWSVGAGGLPQH
few	NA	TRBV4-1	ASSQDFIPGSSPDTQY
NA	NA	TRBV4-1	ASSQEGRYQETQY
NA	NA	TRBV28	ASSLDSVLGYEQY
few	TRBD1	TRBV29-1	SVRGQESSYEQY
NA	TRBD2	TRBV4-2	ASSPGGNEQF
NA	NA	TRBV5-1	ASSLGSNYGYT
NA	NA	TRBV14	ASSQGVNYGYT
NA	NA	TRBV29-1	SVTQGSYEQY
NA	TRBD1	TRBV4-1	ASSPPAGTGYGYT
NA	NA	TRBV29-1	SVEGTAQNTEAF
NA	NA	TRBV2	ASSATYGPQETQY
few	TRBD1	TRBV2	AGRLDREEQY
few	NA	TRBV14	ASSQLSPGGSWPDTQY
NA	TRBD1	TRBV29-1	STGQDSYNEQF
NA	NA	TRBV9	ASGGGGRNIQY
few	NA	TRBV29-1	SGGDGTYEQY
NA	TRBD2	TRBV5-1	ASSWGLAGTYNEQF
NA	TRBD1	TRBV2	ASSEKTGRITEAF
few	NA	TRBV29-1	SVEGRSAENYGYT
few	TRBD1	TRBV27	ASSFKTGRDTEAF
few	TRBD2	TRBV5-6	ASSQLAWTDTQY
NA	TRBD2	TRBV18	ASSPLMGLAATGELF
few	TRBD2	TRBV6-5	ASSRSGDYTYEQY
NA	NA	TRBV29-1	SVNLDRGLHASTDTQY
few	NA	TRBV2	ASSDGPVKKQY
NA	NA	TRBV4-1	ASRRGMQETQY
NA	NA	TRBV25-1	ASSELGGGANYGYT
NA	TRBD2	TRBV6-5	ASSPTSGHYEQY
few	TRBD2	TRBV7-9	ASSLTLPGLASYEQY
NA	TRBD1	TRBV19	ATKGQGSYEQY
NA	NA	TRBV28	ASSLGADTYNEQF
NA	TRBD2	TRBV14	ASSRGGARSYEQY
few	TRBD1	TRBV30	AWSVWDRRQETQY
NA	TRBD2	TRBV9	ASSETPSGRAYNEQF
NA	NA	TRBV5-1	ASSLSKWANNEQF
few	TRBD1	TRBV18	ASSPGQGFFPDTQY